This is a list of T cell receptor beta chains from one sample in a study of cytomegalovirus exposure and HLA in healthy donors. Data came from immunoSEQ multiplex PCR; TCRdb stores just in-frame clones and leaves some out. The profile covers around 250,000 clones, with around 89% appearing a single time and 0.35% to 0.4% taken by the ten largest. Sequencing was carried out using PBMCs. The receptors here all came from a woman in her late teens or twenties in good health and CMV-seronegative. The CDR3 runs from the conserved cysteine through the conserved F or W. Fields, in order: V gene, J gene, clone size, D gene, CDR3 DNA, CDR3 protein. The D gene is left open where the match is weak. Only some rows state a clone size, as once, few, many or a class for expanded clones.

V: TRBV7-3
J: TRBJ2-1
size: NA
D: TRBD1
DNA: TGTGCCAGCAGCTCCGGACAGGGGTCCAATGAGCAGTTCTTC
CDR3: CASSSGQGSNEQFF

V: TRBV27
J: TRBJ1-2
size: few
D: TRBD1
DNA: TGTGCCACGACAGGGGGGATTGGCTACACCTTC
CDR3: CATTGGIGYTF

V: TRBV28
J: TRBJ2-7
size: NA
D: TRBD1
DNA: TGTGCCAGCAGCAACCCGGGACAGGGGGCCCACGAGCAGTACTTC
CDR3: CASSNPGQGAHEQYF

V: TRBV5-4
J: TRBJ2-1
size: NA
D: TRBD1
DNA: TGTGCCAGCAGCCGGGACAGGGGCAATGAGCAGTTCTTC
CDR3: CASSRDRGNEQFF

V: TRBV9
J: TRBJ1-2
size: NA
D: TRBD1
DNA: TGTGCCAGCAGCTCGAGAACAGGGGGCGACGGCTATGGCTACACCTTC
CDR3: CASSSRTGGDGYGYTF

V: TRBV5-1
J: TRBJ2-7
size: once
D: NA
DNA: TGCGCCAGCAGCTTGTCGGCCTACGAGCAGTACTTC
CDR3: CASSLSAYEQYF

V: TRBV10-3
J: TRBJ1-1
size: NA
D: NA
DNA: TGTGCCATCAGGCGGGAGGGTTCGAACACTGAAGCTTTCTTT
CDR3: CAIRREGSNTEAFF

V: TRBV27
J: TRBJ2-3
size: NA
D: TRBD2
DNA: TGTGCCAGCAAACTAGCGGGCCGAGTGAATACGCAGTATTTT
CDR3: CASKLAGRVNTQYF

V: TRBV6-6
J: TRBJ2-2
size: NA
D: TRBD1
DNA: TGTGCCAGCAGACTGAGTCAGGGGGCGGGCGGGGAGCTGTTTTTT
CDR3: CASRLSQGAGGELFF

V: TRBV12-5
J: TRBJ1-1
size: NA
D: NA
DNA: TGTGCTAGTGTGTCCCCCTCAGGGACTGAAGCTTTCTTT
CDR3: CASVSPSGTEAFF

V: TRBV2
J: TRBJ2-3
size: NA
D: NA
DNA: TGTGCCAGCAGTGAAAAGCGGAGCACAGATACGCAGTATTTT
CDR3: CASSEKRSTDTQYF

V: TRBV7-9
J: TRBJ2-1
size: NA
D: NA
DNA: TGTGCCAGCAGCTTAGTCGGCGGACAGCAGTGGCAGTTCTTC
CDR3: CASSLVGGQQWQFF

V: TRBV4-3
J: TRBJ2-2
size: NA
D: NA
DNA: TGCGCCAGCAGCCAAGGCGTATACACCGGGGAGCTGTTTTTT
CDR3: CASSQGVYTGELFF

V: TRBV19
J: TRBJ1-6
size: NA
D: NA
DNA: TGTGCCAGTAGTCCAAAGGGACAACTCCCTAATTCACCCCTCCACTTT
CDR3: CASSPKGQLPNSPLHF

V: TRBV6-4
J: TRBJ1-2
size: NA
D: TRBD1
DNA: TGTGCCAGCAGTGTTTGGACAGGCTCTAACTATGGCTACACCTTC
CDR3: CASSVWTGSNYGYTF

V: TRBV7-2
J: TRBJ1-4
size: NA
D: NA
DNA: TGTGCCAGCAGCCCACAGGGATTCGGGGCTGAAAAACTGTTTTTT
CDR3: CASSPQGFGAEKLFF

V: TRBV7-9
J: TRBJ1-5
size: NA
D: NA
DNA: TGTGCCAGCAGCCCGGTTACCAATCAGCCCCAGCATTTT
CDR3: CASSPVTNQPQHF

V: TRBV27
J: TRBJ2-1
size: NA
D: TRBD2
DNA: TGTGCCAGCAGGGGGGGGACTAGCGATGAGCAGTTCTTC
CDR3: CASRGGTSDEQFF

V: TRBV27
J: TRBJ2-7
size: NA
D: NA
DNA: TGTGCCAGCAGTTCCTCCGCCGGGACAACTCTATACGAGCAGTACTTC
CDR3: CASSSSAGTTLYEQYF

V: TRBV5-1
J: TRBJ2-1
size: NA
D: NA
DNA: TGCGCCAGCAGCTTGGACCGGAATGAGCAGTTCTTC
CDR3: CASSLDRNEQFF

V: TRBV30
J: TRBJ2-2
size: once
D: TRBD2
DNA: TGTGCCTGGAGTGTACTAGGGACTAGGGCTAGAGGGGAGCTGTTTTTT
CDR3: CAWSVLGTRARGELFF

V: TRBV4-2
J: TRBJ2-5
size: NA
D: NA
DNA: TGTGCCAGCAGCCAAGACAGGGCCGCCATGGAGACCCAGTACTTC
CDR3: CASSQDRAAMETQYF

V: TRBV11-2
J: TRBJ1-1
size: NA
D: TRBD1
DNA: TGTGCCAGCAGCCCCCCGGGACAGGAAGTAACTGAAGCTTTCTTT
CDR3: CASSPPGQEVTEAFF

V: TRBV7-9
J: TRBJ2-3
size: NA
D: TRBD1
DNA: TGTGCCAGCAGCTTACGAGGGACAGGTACGCAGTATTTT
CDR3: CASSLRGTGTQYF

V: TRBV9
J: TRBJ2-1
size: NA
D: NA
DNA: TGTGCCAGCAGCGTAGTGGCAGCCTACAATGAGCAGTTCTTC
CDR3: CASSVVAAYNEQFF

V: TRBV10-3
J: TRBJ2-5
size: NA
D: NA
DNA: TGTGCCATCAGTGACCCGGTAGGGACTCCCTTGCAAGAGACCCAGTACTTC
CDR3: CAISDPVGTPLQETQYF

V: TRBV29-1
J: TRBJ2-2
size: NA
D: TRBD2
DNA: TGCAGCGTGCGGACTAGCGGGGGGACGAACACCGGGGAGCTGTTTTTT
CDR3: CSVRTSGGTNTGELFF

V: TRBV5-4
J: TRBJ1-1
size: few
D: TRBD1
DNA: TGTGCCAGCAGCCCGGGACCGGGACAGGGAGGTACTGAAGCTTTCTTT
CDR3: CASSPGPGQGGTEAFF